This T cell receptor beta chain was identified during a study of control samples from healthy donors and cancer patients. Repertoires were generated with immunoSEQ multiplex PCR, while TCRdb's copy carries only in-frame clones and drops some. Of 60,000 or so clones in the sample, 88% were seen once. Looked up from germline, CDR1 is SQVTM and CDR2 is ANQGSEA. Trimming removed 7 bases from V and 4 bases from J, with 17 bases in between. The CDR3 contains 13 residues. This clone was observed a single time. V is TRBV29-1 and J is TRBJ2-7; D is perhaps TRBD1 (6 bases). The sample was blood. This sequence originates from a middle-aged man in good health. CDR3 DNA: TGCAGCGCTGTCTTACAGGGTGCGTACGAGCAGTACTTC. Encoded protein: CSAVLQGAYEQYF.